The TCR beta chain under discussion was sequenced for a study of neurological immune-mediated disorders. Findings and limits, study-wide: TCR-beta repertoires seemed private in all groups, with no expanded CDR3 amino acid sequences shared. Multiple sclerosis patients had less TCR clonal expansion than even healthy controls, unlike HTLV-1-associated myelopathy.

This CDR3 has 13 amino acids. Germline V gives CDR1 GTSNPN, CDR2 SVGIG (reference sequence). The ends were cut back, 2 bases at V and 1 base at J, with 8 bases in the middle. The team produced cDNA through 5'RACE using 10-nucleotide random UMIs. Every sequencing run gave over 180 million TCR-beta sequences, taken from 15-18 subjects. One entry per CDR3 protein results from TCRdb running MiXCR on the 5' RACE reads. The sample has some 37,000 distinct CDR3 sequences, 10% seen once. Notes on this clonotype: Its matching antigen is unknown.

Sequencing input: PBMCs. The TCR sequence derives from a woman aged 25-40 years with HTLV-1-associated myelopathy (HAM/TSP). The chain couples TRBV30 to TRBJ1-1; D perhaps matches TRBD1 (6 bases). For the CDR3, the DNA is TGTGCCTGGAGTAAACAGGGGAACACTGAAGCTTTCTTT. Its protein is CAWSKQGNTEAFF.